One and the same sample provided the 16 T cell receptor beta chains below, sequenced in a study of blood T cell repertoires in COVID-19. Using immunoSEQ multiplex PCR, the repertoire was profiled, and TCRdb retains in-frame clones only, with some absent. This table holds approximately 200,000 clones, around 83% found once. Sample: peripheral blood. The receptors originated from a man aged 45-60 years who had recovered from COVID-19.

The chain recombines TRBV6-5 with TRBJ2-3; TRBD2 matches at 10 bases. The germline V gene encodes CDR1 MNHEY and CDR2 SVGAGI. Trimming removed 0 bases from V and 7 bases from J; junction bases left unmatched: 7. The CDR3 covers 16 residues. The CDR3 DNA sequence: TGTGCCAGCAGTTACTCCGGGACTAGCGTGTCCCATACGCAGTATTTT. It is translated as CASSYSGTSVSHTQYF.

This clone has only a few counts. The chain couples TRBV4-1 to TRBJ2-7; possibly TRBD2 for D (5 bases). The germline V gene has CDR1 MGHRA and CDR2 YSYEKL. Trimming removed 0 bases from V and 3 bases from J, with 9 bases in between. CDR3 length: 14 residues. For the CDR3, the DNA is TGCGCCAGCAGCCAAGAAAGCGGCTACTACGAGCAGTACTTC. As protein: CASSQESGYYEQYF.

The chain links TRBV28 to TRBJ1-1; D not certain. Trimming took off 5 bases at V and 1 base at J, with 11 bases between the two ends. The CDR3 is 14 residues long. Germline V CDR1 and CDR2: MDHEN, SYDVKM. This CDR3 reads CASSAHSGNTEAFF. The CDR3 DNA sequence: TGTGCCAGCAGTGCCCATAGCGGGAACACTGAAGCTTTCTTT.

The DNA of the CDR3 is TGTGCCAGCAGACGAGGGGGACTAGCGGGACTCAGCACAGATACGCAGTATTTT. It translates to CASRRGGLAGLSTDTQYF. The V gene is TRBV27, the J gene TRBJ2-3, with 13 bases aligning to TRBD2. Per the germline V gene, CDR1 is MNHEY and CDR2 is SMNVEV (reference sequence). The CDR3 loop spans 18 amino acids. V was pared by 6 bases and J by 0 bases, with 9 bases of the junction left unmatched.

This clone appeared a single time. This rearrangement joins TRBV7-8 to TRBJ1-6; D may be TRBD1 (6 bases). CDR1 SGHVS and CDR2 FQNEAQ come from the germline V gene. Trimming took off 2 bases at V and 2 bases at J, with 10 bases between the two ends. The CDR3 runs to 16 residues. Here the CDR3 DNA reads TGTGCCAGCAGCTTACGGGAGGGGGCCTATAATTCACCCCTCCACTTT. This codes for CASSLREGAYNSPLHF. The full variable domain, with the rest looked up from reference TRBV7-8 and TRBJ1-6, is GAGVSQSPRYKVAKRGQDVALRCDPISGHVSLFWYQQALGQGPEFLTYFQNEAQLDKSGLPSDRFFAERPEGSVSTLKIQRTQQEDSAVYLCASSLREGAYNSPLHFGNGTRLTVT.

The rearrangement links TRBV27 to TRBJ2-1; D might be TRBD2 (5 bases). V was clipped by 6 bases and J by 2 bases, with 20 bases between them. The CDR3 is made up of 17 amino acids. The V gene's germline CDR1 is MNHEY and CDR2 SMNVEV (reference sequence). The CDR3 sequence: CASSPKVVGAPYNEQFF. CDR3 sequence (DNA): TGTGCCAGCAGCCCCAAGGTAGTGGGAGCCCCCTACAATGAGCAGTTCTTC.

V gene TRBV6-1 combines with J gene TRBJ2-7; 9 bases agree with TRBD2. Germline CDR1 and CDR2: MNHNS and SASEGT. Losses at the gene ends were 1 base for V and 5 bases for J; bases not matched to a gene: 9. The CDR3 is made up of 16 amino acids. The CDR3 is CASSEGGGRARNEQYF. The DNA of the CDR3 is TGTGCCAGCAGTGAAGGGGGCGGGAGGGCCAGGAACGAGCAGTACTTC.

V and J are TRBV7-9 and TRBJ1-5, with D perhaps TRBD1 (6 bases). Between the trimmed V and J ends, which lost 1 base and 7 bases, there was a span of 8 bases. Per germline, CDR1 SEHNR and CDR2 FQNEAQ (reference sequence). The CDR3 extends over 13 amino acids. The CDR3, as DNA: TGTGCCAGCAGCTTAGAGGGGGACCAGCCCCAGCATTTT. Protein: CASSLEGDQPQHF. Full variable domain (missing parts from reference TRBV7-9 and TRBJ1-5): DTGVSQNPRHKITKRGQNVTFRCDPISEHNRLYWYRQTLGQGPEFLTYFQNEAQLEKSRLLSDRFSAERPKGSFSTLEIQRTEQGDSAMYLCASSLEGDQPQHFGDGTRLSIL.

V usage is TRBV21-1 and J usage is TRBJ2-2; the DNA was not compared with TRBD1, the D call given in the table. TRBV21-1 is annotated as a pseudogene. The CDR3 is 18 amino acids. Here the CDR3 DNA reads TGTGCCAGCAGCAAGGATATACCGGGACAGGGAATCCCCGGGGAGCTGTTTTTT. It encodes CASSKDIPGQGIPGELFF.

The chain recombines TRBV24-1 with TRBJ2-6; no reliable D call. Trimming took 7 bases from V and 0 from J, leaving 6 bases between them. Germline CDR1 and CDR2: KGHDR and SFDVKD. The CDR3 runs 14 residues. The CDR3 here is CATRQSSGANVLTF. The CDR3 nucleotides read TGTGCCACCAGACAGAGCTCTGGGGCCAACGTCCTGACTTTC.

J is TRBJ2-7 and V is TRBV10-1; TRBD2 is a possible D gene (6 bases). The CDR3 is 15 residues long. V was shortened by 0 bases and J by 0 bases, with 9 bases between the two germline ends. Looked up from germline, CDR1 is WNHNN and CDR2 is SYGVQD (reference sequence). The CDR3 DNA is TGCGCCAGCAGTGAGTCGTCTAGCGCCTCCTACGAGCAGTACTTC. Amino acid sequence: CASSESSSASYEQYF.

This clone was counted once. CDR3 region: CASSLDRGRVHEQYF. DNA for the CDR3: TGTGCCAGCAGCTTAGATCGAGGCAGGGTGCACGAGCAGTACTTC. The rearrangement links TRBV11-2 to TRBJ2-7; possible D gene TRBD1, 5 bases. Trimming shortened V by 0 bases and J by 5 bases, and 14 bases separated the two germline ends. The CDR3 spans 15 residues. The V gene's germline CDR1 is SGHAT and CDR2 FQNNGV.

This chain connects TRBV14 to TRBJ1-1, with unresolved D. Germline V CDR1 and CDR2: SGHDN, FVKESK. V lost 1 base, J lost 1 base, and 10 bases lay in between. This CDR3 contains 15 residues. DNA of the CDR3: TGTGCCAGCAGCCAAGTATCGACAAGGAACACTGAAGCTTTCTTT. Amino acids: CASSQVSTRNTEAFF.

This CDR3 reads CASSKGLAGTETQYF. Here the CDR3 DNA reads TGTGCCAGCAGCAAGGGACTAGCGGGAACAGAGACCCAGTACTTC. This chain connects TRBV11-2 to TRBJ2-5; 13 nucleotides line up with TRBD2. Germline CDR1 SGHAT, CDR2 FQNNGV. The junction had 4 bases not matched to a gene; V was cut back by 5 bases and J by 4 bases. The CDR3 runs 15 residues.

This clone was recorded once. The CDR3 sequence is CATSRDTKLTGLGEQYF. CDR3 bases: TGTGCCACCAGCAGGGATACTAAACTGACAGGGCTGGGCGAGCAGTACTTC. The rearrangement uses TRBV15 and TRBJ2-7, with 7 bases lining up with TRBD1. Germline CDR1 reads LNHNV; CDR2 reads YYDKDF (reference sequence). J gave up 6 bases and V 3 bases, and 17 bases lay outside the gene matches. This CDR3 contains 17 residues. The complete variable domain, with remaining parts taken from reference TRBV15 and TRBJ2-7, reads DAMVIQNPRYQVTQFGKPVTLSCSQTLNHNVMYWYQQKSSQAPKLLFHYYDKDFNNEADTPDNFQSRRPNTSFCFLDIRSPGLGDTAMYLCATSRDTKLTGLGEQYFGPGTRLTVT.

The chain carries TRBV6-5 and TRBJ2-1, with a possible D match to TRBD2 (6 bases). CDR3 length equals 14 residues. Per the germline V gene, CDR1 is MNHEY and CDR2 is SVGAGI. V was clipped by 3 bases and J by 9 bases, with 15 bases between them. In nucleotides, the CDR3 is TGTGCCAGCAGTTATCGAGGGGTCGGGGGTGAGCAGTTCTTC. Its protein is CASSYRGVGGEQFF.